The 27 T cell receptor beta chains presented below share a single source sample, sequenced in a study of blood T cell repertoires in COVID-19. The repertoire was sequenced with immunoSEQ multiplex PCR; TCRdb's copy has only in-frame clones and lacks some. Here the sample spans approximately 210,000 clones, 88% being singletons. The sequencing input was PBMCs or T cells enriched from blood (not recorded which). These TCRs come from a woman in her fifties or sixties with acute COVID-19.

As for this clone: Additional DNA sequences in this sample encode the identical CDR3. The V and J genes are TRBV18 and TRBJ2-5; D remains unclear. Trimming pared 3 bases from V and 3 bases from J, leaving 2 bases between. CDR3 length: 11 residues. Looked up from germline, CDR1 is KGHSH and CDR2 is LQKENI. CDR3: CASSPEETQYF. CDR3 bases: TGTGCCAGCTCACCCGAAGAGACCCAGTACTTC.

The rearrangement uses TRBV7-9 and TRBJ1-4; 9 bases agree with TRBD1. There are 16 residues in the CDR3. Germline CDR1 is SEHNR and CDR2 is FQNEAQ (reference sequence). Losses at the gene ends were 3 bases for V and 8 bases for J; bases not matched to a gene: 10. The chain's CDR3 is CASSFITTGGFEKLFF. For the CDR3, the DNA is TGTGCCAGCAGCTTTATCACGACAGGGGGATTCGAAAAACTGTTTTTT. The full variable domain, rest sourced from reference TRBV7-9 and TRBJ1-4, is DTGVSQNPRHKITKRGQNVTFRCDPISEHNRLYWYRQTLGQGPEFLTYFQNEAQLEKSRLLSDRFSAERPKGSFSTLEIQRTEQGDSAMYLCASSFITTGGFEKLFFGSGTQLSVL.

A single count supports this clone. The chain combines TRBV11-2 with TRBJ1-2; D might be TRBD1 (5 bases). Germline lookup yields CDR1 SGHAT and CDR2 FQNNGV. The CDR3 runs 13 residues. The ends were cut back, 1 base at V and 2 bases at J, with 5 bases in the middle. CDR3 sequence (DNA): TGTGCCAGCAGCTTAGGACAGAACTATGGCTACACCTTC. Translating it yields CASSLGQNYGYTF.

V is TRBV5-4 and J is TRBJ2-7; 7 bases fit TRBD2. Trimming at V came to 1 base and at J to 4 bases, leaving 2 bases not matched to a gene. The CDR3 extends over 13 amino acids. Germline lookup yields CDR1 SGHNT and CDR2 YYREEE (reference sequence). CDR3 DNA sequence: TGTGCCAGCAGCTTGTGGGGGGGTTACGAGCAGTACTTC. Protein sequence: CASSLWGGYEQYF.

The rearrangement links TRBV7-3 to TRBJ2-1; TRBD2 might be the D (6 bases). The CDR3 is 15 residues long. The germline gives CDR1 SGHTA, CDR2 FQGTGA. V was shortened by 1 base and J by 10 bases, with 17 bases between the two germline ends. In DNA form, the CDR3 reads TGTGCCAGCAGCTTAATTGGCGGGGACGGCGGGGAGCAGTTCTTC. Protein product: CASSLIGGDGGEQFF.

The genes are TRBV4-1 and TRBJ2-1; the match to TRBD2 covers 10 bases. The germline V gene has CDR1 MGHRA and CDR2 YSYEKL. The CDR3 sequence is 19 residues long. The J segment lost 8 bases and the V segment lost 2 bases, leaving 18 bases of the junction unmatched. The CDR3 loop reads CASSQPLWLAGEGRDEQFF. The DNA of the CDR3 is TGCGCCAGCAGCCAACCATTGTGGCTAGCGGGAGAGGGGAGGGATGAGCAGTTCTTC.

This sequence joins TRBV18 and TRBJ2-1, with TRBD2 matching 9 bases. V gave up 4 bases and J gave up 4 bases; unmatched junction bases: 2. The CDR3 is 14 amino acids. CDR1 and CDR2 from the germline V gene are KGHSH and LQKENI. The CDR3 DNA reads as TGTGCCAGCTCACGAGCGGGAGGTTACAATGAGCAGTTCTTC. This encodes CASSRAGGYNEQFF.

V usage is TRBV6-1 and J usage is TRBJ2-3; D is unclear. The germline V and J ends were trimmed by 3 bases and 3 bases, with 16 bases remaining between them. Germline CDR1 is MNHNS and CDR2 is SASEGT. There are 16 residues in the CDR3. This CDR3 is CASSDRGKKVTDTQYF. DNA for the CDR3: TGTGCCAGCAGTGACCGCGGTAAGAAGGTAACAGATACGCAGTATTTT.

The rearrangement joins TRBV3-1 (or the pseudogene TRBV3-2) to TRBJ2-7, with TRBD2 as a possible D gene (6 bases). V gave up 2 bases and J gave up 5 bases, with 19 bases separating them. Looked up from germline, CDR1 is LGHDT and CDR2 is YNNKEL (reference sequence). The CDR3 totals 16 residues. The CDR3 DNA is TGTGCCAGCAGCCAAAGGAGGGCAGGGTTGGTCCACGAGCAGTACTTC. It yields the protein CASSQRRAGLVHEQYF.

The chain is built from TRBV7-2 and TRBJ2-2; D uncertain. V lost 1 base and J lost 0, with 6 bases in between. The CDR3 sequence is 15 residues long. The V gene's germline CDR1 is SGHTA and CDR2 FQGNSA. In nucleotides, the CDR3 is TGTGCCAGCAGCTTAGGCGGTTCGAACACCGGGGAGCTGTTTTTT. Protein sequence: CASSLGGSNTGELFF.

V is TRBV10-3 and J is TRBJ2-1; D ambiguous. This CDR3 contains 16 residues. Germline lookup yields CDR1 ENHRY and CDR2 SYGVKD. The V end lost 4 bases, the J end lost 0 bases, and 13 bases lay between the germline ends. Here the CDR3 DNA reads TGTGCCATCAGTGTCCGACACGCAAGCTCCTACAATGAGCAGTTCTTC. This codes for CAISVRHASSYNEQFF.

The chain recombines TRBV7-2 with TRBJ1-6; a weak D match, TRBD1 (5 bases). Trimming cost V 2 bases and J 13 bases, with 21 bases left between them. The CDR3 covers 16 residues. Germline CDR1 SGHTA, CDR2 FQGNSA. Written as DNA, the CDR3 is TGTGCCAGCAGCTTATCCGGGGGACCGATCAAAGCTCCCCTCCACTTT. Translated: CASSLSGGPIKAPLHF. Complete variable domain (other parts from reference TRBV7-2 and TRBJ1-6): GAGVSQSPSNKVTEKGKDVELRCDPISGHTALYWYRQSLGQGLEFLIYFQGNSAPDKSGLPSDRFSAERTGGSVSTLTIQRTQQEDSAVYLCASSLSGGPIKAPLHFGNGTRLTVT.

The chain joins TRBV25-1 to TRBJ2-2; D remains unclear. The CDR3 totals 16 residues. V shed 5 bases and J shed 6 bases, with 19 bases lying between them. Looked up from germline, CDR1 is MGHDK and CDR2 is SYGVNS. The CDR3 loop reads CASSPPAGTFAGELFF. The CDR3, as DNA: TGTGCCAGCAGTCCCCCGGCAGGTACCTTCGCCGGGGAGCTGTTTTTT.

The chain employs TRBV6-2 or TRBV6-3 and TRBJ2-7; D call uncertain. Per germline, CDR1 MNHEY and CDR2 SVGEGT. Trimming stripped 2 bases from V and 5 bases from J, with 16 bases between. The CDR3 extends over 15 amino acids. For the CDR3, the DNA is TGTGCCAGCAGTTACCCGGCTAGGCGGTTTGACGAGCAGTACTTC. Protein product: CASSYPARRFDEQYF.

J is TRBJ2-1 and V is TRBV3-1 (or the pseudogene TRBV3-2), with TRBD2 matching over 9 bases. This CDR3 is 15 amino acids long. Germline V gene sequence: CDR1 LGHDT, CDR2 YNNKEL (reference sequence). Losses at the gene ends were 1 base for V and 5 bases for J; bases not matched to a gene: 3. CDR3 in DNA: TGTGCCAGCAGCCAAGTGTCTAGCGGGAACAATGAGCAGTTCTTC. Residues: CASSQVSSGNNEQFF.

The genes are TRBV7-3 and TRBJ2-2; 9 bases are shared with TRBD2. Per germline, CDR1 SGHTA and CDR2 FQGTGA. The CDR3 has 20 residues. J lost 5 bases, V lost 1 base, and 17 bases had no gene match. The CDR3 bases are TGTGCCAGCAGCTTAAGGCCCTTAGGGGCGGGAGGGCCGAGTACCGGGGAGCTGTTTTTT. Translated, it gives CASSLRPLGAGGPSTGELFF.

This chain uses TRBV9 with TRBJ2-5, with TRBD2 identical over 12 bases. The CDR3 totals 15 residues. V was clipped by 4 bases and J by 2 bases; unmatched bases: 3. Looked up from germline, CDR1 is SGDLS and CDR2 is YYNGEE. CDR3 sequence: CASSPGTSGQETQYF. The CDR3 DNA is TGTGCCAGCAGCCCCGGGACTAGCGGGCAAGAGACCCAGTACTTC. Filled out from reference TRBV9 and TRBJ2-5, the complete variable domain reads DSGVTQTPKHLITATGQRVTLRCSPRSGDLSVYWYQQSLDQGLQFLIQYYNGEERAKGNILERFSAQQFPDLHSELNLSSLELGDSALYFCASSPGTSGQETQYFGPGTRLLVL.

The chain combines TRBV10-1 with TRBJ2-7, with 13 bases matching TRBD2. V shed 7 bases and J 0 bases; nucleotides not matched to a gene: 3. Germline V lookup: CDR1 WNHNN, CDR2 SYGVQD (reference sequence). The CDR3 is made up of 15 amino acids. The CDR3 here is CASIGTSGISYEQYF. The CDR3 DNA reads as TGCGCCAGCATCGGGACTAGCGGGATCTCCTACGAGCAGTACTTC.

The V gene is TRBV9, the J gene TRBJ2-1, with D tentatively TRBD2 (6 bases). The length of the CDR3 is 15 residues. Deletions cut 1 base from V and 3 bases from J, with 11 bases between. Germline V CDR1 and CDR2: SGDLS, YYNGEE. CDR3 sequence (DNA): TGTGCCAGCAGCGTATCGGGGGACGTCTACAATGAGCAGTTCTTC. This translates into CASSVSGDVYNEQFF.

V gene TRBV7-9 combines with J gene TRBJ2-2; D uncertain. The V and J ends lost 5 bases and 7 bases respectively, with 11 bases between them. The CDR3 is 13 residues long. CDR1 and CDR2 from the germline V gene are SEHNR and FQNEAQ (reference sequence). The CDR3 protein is CASSLWAGGELFF. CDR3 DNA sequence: TGTGCCAGCAGCCTGTGGGCCGGCGGGGAGCTGTTTTTT.

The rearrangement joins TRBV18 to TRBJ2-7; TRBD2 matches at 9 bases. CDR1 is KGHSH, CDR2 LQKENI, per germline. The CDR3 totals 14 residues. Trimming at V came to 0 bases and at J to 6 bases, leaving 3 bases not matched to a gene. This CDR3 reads CASSPPGLASEQYF. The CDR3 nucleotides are TGTGCCAGCTCACCACCGGGACTAGCAAGCGAGCAGTACTTC.

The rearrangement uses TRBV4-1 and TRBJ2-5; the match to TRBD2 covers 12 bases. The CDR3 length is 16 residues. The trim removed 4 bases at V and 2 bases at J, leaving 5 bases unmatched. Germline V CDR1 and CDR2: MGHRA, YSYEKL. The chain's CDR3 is CASSPLAGGRQETQYF. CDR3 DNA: TGCGCCAGCAGCCCTCTAGCGGGAGGGAGGCAAGAGACCCAGTACTTC.

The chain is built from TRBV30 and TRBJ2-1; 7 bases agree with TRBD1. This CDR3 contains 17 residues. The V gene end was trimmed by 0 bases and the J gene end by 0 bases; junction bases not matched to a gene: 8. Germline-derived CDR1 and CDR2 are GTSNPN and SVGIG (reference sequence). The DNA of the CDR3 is TGTGCCTGGAGTGTACTAGGGGGCAGTAGCTCCTACAATGAGCAGTTCTTC. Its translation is CAWSVLGGSSSYNEQFF.

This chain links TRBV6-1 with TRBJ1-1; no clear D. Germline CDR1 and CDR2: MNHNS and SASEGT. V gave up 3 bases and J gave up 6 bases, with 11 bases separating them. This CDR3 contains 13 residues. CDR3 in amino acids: CASSEYGEPEAFF. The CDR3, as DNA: TGTGCCAGCAGTGAGTACGGGGAACCTGAAGCTTTCTTT.

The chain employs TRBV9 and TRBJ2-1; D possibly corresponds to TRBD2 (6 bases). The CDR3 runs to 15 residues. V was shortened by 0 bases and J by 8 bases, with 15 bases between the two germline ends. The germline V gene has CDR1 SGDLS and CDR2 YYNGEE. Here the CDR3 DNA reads TGTGCCAGCAGCGTAGCTCGTGCAGCGGGCGATGAGCAGTTCTTC. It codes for CASSVARAAGDEQFF.

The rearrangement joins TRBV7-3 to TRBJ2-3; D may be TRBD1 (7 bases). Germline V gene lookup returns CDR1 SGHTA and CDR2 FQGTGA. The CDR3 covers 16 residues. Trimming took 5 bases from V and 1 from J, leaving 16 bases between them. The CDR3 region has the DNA TGTGCCAGCAGCCCAGGGGGGCGGTCCCGCACAGATACGCAGTATTTT. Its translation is CASSPGGRSRTDTQYF.

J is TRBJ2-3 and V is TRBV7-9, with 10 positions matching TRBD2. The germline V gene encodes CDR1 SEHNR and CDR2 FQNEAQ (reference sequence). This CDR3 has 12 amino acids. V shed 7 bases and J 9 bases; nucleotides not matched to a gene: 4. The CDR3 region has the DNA TGTGCCAGCACCGGGACTAGCGAGACGCAGTATTTT. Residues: CASTGTSETQYF.